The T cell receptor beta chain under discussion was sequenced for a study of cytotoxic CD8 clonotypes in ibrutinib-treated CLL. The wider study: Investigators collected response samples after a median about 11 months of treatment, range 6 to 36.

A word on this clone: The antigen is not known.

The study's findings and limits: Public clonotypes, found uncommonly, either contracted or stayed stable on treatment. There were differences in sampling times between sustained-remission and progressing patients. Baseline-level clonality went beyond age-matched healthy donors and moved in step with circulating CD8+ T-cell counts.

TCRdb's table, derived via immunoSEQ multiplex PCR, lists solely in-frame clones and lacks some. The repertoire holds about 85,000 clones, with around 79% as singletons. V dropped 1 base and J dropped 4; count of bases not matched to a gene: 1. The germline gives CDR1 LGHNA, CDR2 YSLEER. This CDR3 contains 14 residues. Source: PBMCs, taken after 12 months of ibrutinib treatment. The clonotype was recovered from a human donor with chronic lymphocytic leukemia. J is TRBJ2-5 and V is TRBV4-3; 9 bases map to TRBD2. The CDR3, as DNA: TGCGCCAGCAGCCAAGGCGGGGGGGGAGAGACCCAGTACTTC. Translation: CASSQGGGGETQYF.